This T cell receptor (beta chain) is from a study of T cell responses to AZD1222 COVID-19 vaccine. Study-wide context: Recipients boosted at about 4 weeks or about 12 weeks are pooled. General study points: Breadth and depth of Spike-specific TCRs rose after two AZD1222 doses.

Method: immunoSEQ multiplex PCR; TCRdb's copy keeps in-frame clones and lacks some. The sample gives 120,000 or so clones, 92% of which show up once; over 6.5% is in the top ten. In this sample, this clone turned up a few times. Its antigen is unidentified. With 4 bases removed from V and 0 bases from J, the gap between germline ends came to 6 bases. CDR1 is MDHEN and CDR2 is SYDVKM in the germline V gene. The length of the CDR3 is 13 residues. The chain carries TRBV28 and TRBJ1-2; TRBD1 might be the D (5 bases). The receptor comes from an adult in good health. The sequenced sample was peripheral blood, obtained on day 0 of AZD1222 vaccination. This chain's CDR3 is CASSSTANYGYTF. CDR3 nucleotides: TGTGCCAGCAGTTCGACAGCTAACTATGGCTACACCTTC.